What follows are 16 T cell receptor beta chains derived from one specimen sequenced in a study of blood T cell repertoires in COVID-19. The method was immunoSEQ multiplex PCR; TCRdb's version includes in-frame clones alone and lacks a portion of them. This table holds a few hundred thousand clones, 70% to 90% found once. Input material: peripheral blood. All receptors derive from a woman aged 45-60 years with COVID-19, enrolled during active disease.

This chain uses TRBV6-5 with TRBJ2-1; 10 nucleotides line up with TRBD1. Per the germline V gene, CDR1 is MNHEY and CDR2 is SVGAGI. The CDR3 covers 15 residues. Trimming cost V 5 bases and J 3 bases; bases outside gene matches: 4. The CDR3 is CASSPRTGGYNEQFF. The CDR3, as DNA: TGTGCCAGCAGTCCCCGGACAGGGGGCTACAATGAGCAGTTCTTC.

The chain has TRBV29-1 and TRBJ1-5, with a possible D match to TRBD1 (5 bases). The CDR3 extends over 12 amino acids. V was trimmed by 5 bases and J by 7 bases, leaving 12 bases between them. CDR1 is SQVTM and CDR2 is ANQGSEA in the germline V gene. The CDR3 nucleotides are TGCAGCGTTCGGCTGGCAGGGCAGCCCCAGCATTTT. This encodes CSVRLAGQPQHF.

The chain joins TRBV19 to TRBJ2-1; a weak D match, TRBD2 (6 bases). Germline V gives CDR1 LNHDA, CDR2 SQIVND (reference sequence). Trimming removed 8 bases at V and 0 bases at J, with 17 bases between. The CDR3 is 16 residues long. For the CDR3, the DNA is TGTGCCAGTCAATTGCGGGGCGTGTACTCCTACAATGAGCAGTTCTTC. The encoded protein is CASQLRGVYSYNEQFF.

This chain links TRBV4-2 with TRBJ1-6, with TRBD1 matching over 8 bases. Germline V gene lookup returns CDR1 LGHNA and CDR2 YNFKEQ. Trimming at V came to 1 base and at J to 9 bases, leaving 8 bases not matched to a gene. The CDR3 loop spans 16 amino acids. This chain's CDR3 is CASSQAPAGGVSPLHF. DNA of the CDR3: TGTGCCAGCAGCCAAGCCCCAGCAGGGGGCGTTTCACCCCTCCACTTT.

This clone was observed once. The V gene is TRBV20-1, the J gene TRBJ1-2; 9 nucleotides agree with TRBD1. Germline V lookup: CDR1 DFQATT, CDR2 SNEGSKA (reference sequence). The CDR3 length is 14 residues. V lost 3 bases to trimming and J lost 4 bases; unmatched junction nucleotides: 6. CDR3 nucleotides: TGCAGTGCTAGTCCTACAGGGGGCGGCTATGGCTACACCTTC. This sequence encodes CSASPTGGGYGYTF.

The genes are TRBV2 and TRBJ1-4; 8 nucleotides align to TRBD1. J gave up 3 bases and V 5 bases, and 8 bases lay outside the gene matches. The germline V gene has CDR1 SNHLY and CDR2 FYNNEI. The CDR3 covers 16 residues. The CDR3 loop is CASSRDRIISNEKLFF. The DNA for the CDR3 is TGTGCCAGCAGTCGGGACAGGATTATATCTAATGAAAAACTGTTTTTT.

As concerns this clone: Other DNA sequences in this sample translate to the same CDR3. V and J are TRBV4-1 and TRBJ1-1; D uncertain. Trimming removed 0 bases at V and 4 bases at J, with 3 bases between. The CDR3 runs 12 residues. Germline CDR1 MGHRA, CDR2 YSYEKL. Here the CDR3 reads CASSQDRTEAFF. CDR3 DNA sequence: TGCGCCAGCAGCCAAGATCGCACTGAAGCTTTCTTT.

V usage is TRBV10-3 and J usage is TRBJ2-2; no firm D call. This CDR3 comprises 13 residues. V dropped 3 bases and J dropped 9 bases, with 11 bases sitting between them. Per germline, CDR1 ENHRY and CDR2 SYGVKD. CDR3 bases: TGTGCCATCAGTGAAGAAGGAGCCAGGGAGCTGTTTTTT. Its translation: CAISEEGARELFF.

This clone has just a few counts. V and J are TRBV29-1 and TRBJ1-2, with 8 positions matching TRBD1. CDR3 length: 14 amino acids. Germline CDR1 SQVTM, CDR2 ANQGSEA. The junction had 12 bases not matched to a gene; V was cut back by 5 bases and J by 7 bases. The CDR3 protein is CSVLWPGGAVGYTF. The CDR3 DNA follows: TGCAGCGTTTTATGGCCAGGGGGCGCGGTTGGCTACACCTTC.

The rearrangement links TRBV2 to TRBJ2-3; no reliable D call. The CDR3 is 12 residues long. Looked up from germline, CDR1 is SNHLY and CDR2 is FYNNEI. Trimming removed 4 bases at V and 2 bases at J, with 4 bases between. The CDR3: CASSGLTDTQYF. The CDR3 nucleotides are TGTGCCAGCAGTGGGCTCACAGATACGCAGTATTTT.

The chain recombines TRBV6-5 with TRBJ2-7; D is possibly TRBD1 (6 bases). CDR1 and CDR2 (germline): MNHEY, SVGAGI. With 5 bases removed from V and 1 base from J, the gap between germline ends came to 12 bases. This CDR3 is 14 amino acids long. CDR3 protein: CASSTRQDSYEQYF. The CDR3 coding sequence is TGTGCCAGCAGTACCCGACAGGATTCCTACGAGCAGTACTTC.

The CDR3 nucleotides read TGTGCCTGCTCCCGGGACAGGGGCAATCAGCCCCAGCATTTT. It is translated as CACSRDRGNQPQHF. This chain connects TRBV30 to TRBJ1-5; TRBD1 matches at 9 bases. The CDR3 sequence is 14 residues long. The V gene end was trimmed by 6 bases and the J gene end by 2 bases; junction bases not matched to a gene: 5. The germline V gene has CDR1 GTSNPN and CDR2 SVGIG (reference sequence).

The chain joins TRBV4-1 to TRBJ2-5; 8 nucleotides agree with TRBD1. V lost 4 bases to trimming and J lost 3 bases; unmatched junction nucleotides: 10. CDR3 length: 16 amino acids. From germline, CDR1 is MGHRA and CDR2 YSYEKL. CDR3 residues: CASSLDRGDGKETQYF. DNA for the CDR3: TGCGCCAGCAGCCTAGACAGGGGTGATGGTAAAGAGACCCAGTACTTC.

As DNA, the CDR3 is TGTGCCAGCAGGCCGGGAGGGATACCTTTTAACTATGGCTACACCTTC. Its translation: CASRPGGIPFNYGYTF. V gene TRBV5-4 combines with J gene TRBJ1-2; D is unclear. CDR3 size: 16 residues. Per germline, CDR1 SGHNT and CDR2 YYREEE (reference sequence). The V end lost 5 bases, the J end lost 1 base, and 18 bases lay between the germline ends.

This chain links TRBV5-5 with TRBJ2-5, with 9 bases that match TRBD1. The trim removed 4 bases at V and 8 bases at J, leaving 12 bases unmatched. In germline, CDR1 is SGHKS, CDR2 YYEKEE (reference sequence). This CDR3 is built from 15 residues. For the CDR3, the DNA is TGTGCCAGCAGCCTAATTTTACAGGGGGCCGCTACCCAGTACTTC. Translating it yields CASSLILQGAATQYF.

The chain is built from TRBV6-1 and TRBJ1-4; D remains unclear. Germline V gene sequence: CDR1 MNHNS, CDR2 SASEGT. Trimming removed 6 bases at V and 8 bases at J, with 16 bases between. The CDR3 totals 14 residues. The CDR3 coding sequence is TGTGCCAGCAGCCCAGACCTCCAGGCGGAAAAACTGTTTTTT. It yields the protein CASSPDLQAEKLFF.